This T cell receptor (beta chain) was documented in a study of response to subunit inactivated influenza vaccine. Trimming took 0 bases from V and 6 from J; bases not matched to a gene: 7. Germline V CDR1 and CDR2: SGHDN, FVKESK. The CDR3 extends over 15 amino acids. Findings and limits, study-wide: Authors suggested each seasonal flu vaccination may recruit only limited numbers of new T cells.

Regarding this clonotype: Its antigen is still unknown.

TCRdb reanalysed the RT-PCR reads using MiXCR and keeps one entry per CDR3 protein. The profile shows 500,000 to 550,000 distinct CDR3 sequences, 6% to 9% of them singletons. Sequenced here: PBMCs from blood, sampled approximately 25 months after vaccination. This rearrangement joins TRBV14 to TRBJ1-2; 7 bases fit TRBD1. The origin of this receptor is a man aged 45-69 years who received an inactivated influenza vaccine. The CDR3 sequence is CASSQDLRGQHGYTF. CDR3 DNA: TGTGCCAGCAGCCAAGATCTGCGGGGACAGCATGGCTACACCTTC.